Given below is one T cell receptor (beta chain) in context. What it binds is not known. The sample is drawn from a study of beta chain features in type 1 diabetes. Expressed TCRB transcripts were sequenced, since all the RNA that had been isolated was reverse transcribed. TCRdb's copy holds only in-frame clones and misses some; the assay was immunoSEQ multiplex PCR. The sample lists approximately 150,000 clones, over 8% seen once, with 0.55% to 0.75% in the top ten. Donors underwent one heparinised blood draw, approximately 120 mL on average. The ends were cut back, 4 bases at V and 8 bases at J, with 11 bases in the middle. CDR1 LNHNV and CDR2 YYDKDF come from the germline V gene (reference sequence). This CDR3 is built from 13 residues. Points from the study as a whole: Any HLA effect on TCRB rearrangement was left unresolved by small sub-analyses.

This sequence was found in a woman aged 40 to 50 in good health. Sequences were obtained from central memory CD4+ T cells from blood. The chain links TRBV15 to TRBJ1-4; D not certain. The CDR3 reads CATSIQVGEKLFF. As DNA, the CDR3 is TGTGCCACCAGCATCCAGGTGGGCGAAAAACTGTTTTTT.